This T cell receptor (beta chain) derives from a study of T cell changes during pregnancy in multiple sclerosis. Produced via immunoSEQ multiplex PCR; TCRdb's table is partial and in-frame only. The table lists about 26,000 clones, about 88% of them singletons. This clone occurred once. This clonotype was sampled from a female donor with multiple sclerosis, enrolled in a pregnancy study. The input for sequencing was CD8+ T cells from peripheral blood mononuclear cells, taken in the second trimester of pregnancy.

CDR3 DNA sequence: TGTGCCAGTAGTATTAACAGGAACACTGAAGCTTTCTTT. Amino acids: CASSINRNTEAFF. The chain uses TRBV19 and TRBJ1-1; D gene unclear. This CDR3 has 13 residues. With 3 bases removed from V and 1 base from J, the gap between germline ends came to 6 bases. Germline CDR1 is LNHDA and CDR2 is SQIVND (reference sequence).